These 19 T cell receptor beta chains share one sample of origin, sequenced in a study of response to subunit inactivated influenza vaccine. Using its own MiXCR run on the RT-PCR reads, TCRdb lists one record per CDR3 protein. The sample holds 180,000 or so distinct CDR3 sequences; roughly 12% are singletons and the top ten take around 28%. The sample was also linked to a second study, of T cells expressing NK-cell markers. That work contributes: The TCR beta cDNA came from 5'RACE template switching with UMIs.

Sample: CD8+ T cells sorted from PBMCs, taken roughly 12 days after vaccination. The receptors shown here come from a man in his forties or fifties who received an inactivated influenza vaccine.

This clonotype was seen a handful of times. The chain combines TRBV4-2 with TRBJ2-2, with D possibly called TRBD1 or TRBD2 (5 bases each). The CDR3 is 17 amino acids. Germline V gene sequence: CDR1 LGHNA, CDR2 YNFKEQ. Trimming removed 4 bases at V and 1 base at J, with 16 bases between. As DNA, the CDR3 is TGTGCCAGCAGCCGATCTAGTCTTGGGGGGAACACCGGGGAGCTGTTTTTT. It is translated as CASSRSSLGGNTGELFF.

This clonotype was observed a few times. V gene TRBV9 combines with J gene TRBJ1-2; 7 nucleotides line up with TRBD1. The ends lost 7 bases at V and 0 bases at J; junction bases unmatched: 9. Germline lookup yields CDR1 SGDLS and CDR2 YYNGEE. The CDR3 length is 15 residues. Here the CDR3 DNA reads TGTGCCAGCGGGCCCGGACAGGCACCTAACTATGGCTACACCTTC. It translates to CASGPGQAPNYGYTF.

This clonotype was seen a few times. V is TRBV29-1 and J is TRBJ2-3, with D uncertain. V gave up 2 bases and J gave up 0 bases, with 12 bases separating them. Germline-derived CDR1 and CDR2 are SQVTM and ANQGSEA. CDR3 length: 15 residues. DNA of the CDR3: TGCAGCGTTGAATGGGCGAGGAAAAGCACAGATACGCAGTATTTT. This sequence encodes CSVEWARKSTDTQYF.

This clonotype has only a few counts. The chain carries TRBV28 and TRBJ2-1; D could derive from TRBD1 or TRBD2 (5 bases each). The ends were cut back, 5 bases at V and 8 bases at J, with 16 bases in the middle. Germline-derived CDR1 and CDR2 are MDHEN and SYDVKM. The CDR3 consists of 14 residues. CDR3: CASSRGPYVDEQFF. CDR3 nucleotide sequence: TGTGCCAGCAGTAGGGGACCCTACGTAGATGAGCAGTTCTTC.

This clonotype came up many times. The chain recombines TRBV29-1 with TRBJ2-1, with 9 bases that match TRBD2. J lost 4 bases, V lost 0 bases, and 4 bases had no gene match. The CDR3 has 15 residues. Germline CDR1 reads SQVTM; CDR2 reads ANQGSEA. The CDR3 region is CSVEDRLAGYNEQFF. Here the CDR3 DNA reads TGCAGCGTTGAAGACCGGCTAGCGGGGTACAATGAGCAGTTCTTC.

This clonotype was seen a few times. V is TRBV7-9 and J is TRBJ2-1; no firm D call. The CDR3 extends over 13 amino acids. Trimming cost V 0 bases and J 10 bases, with 10 bases left between them. Per germline, CDR1 SEHNR and CDR2 FQNEAQ (reference sequence). CDR3 bases: TGTGCCAGCAGCTTAGCCTCCCAGAAGGAGCAGTTCTTC. This encodes CASSLASQKEQFF.

The chain uses TRBV13 and TRBJ2-1; D possibly corresponds to TRBD2 (6 bases). V dropped 7 bases and J dropped 0 bases, with 10 bases sitting between them. Per germline, CDR1 PRHDT and CDR2 FYEKMQ (reference sequence). The CDR3 sequence is 14 residues long. CDR3 coding DNA: TGTGCCAGCAAGGAGGGGCCCTCCTACAATGAGCAGTTCTTC. This gives the protein CASKEGPSYNEQFF.

V is TRBV4-2 and J is TRBJ1-3, with D unresolved. Trimming stripped 6 bases from V and 2 bases from J, with 11 bases between. Germline lookup yields CDR1 LGHNA and CDR2 YNFKEQ. This CDR3 has 14 amino acids. CDR3 bases: TGTGCCAGCAGACCAGAAATGGCTGGAAACACCATATATTTT. Protein: CASRPEMAGNTIYF.

In this sample, this clonotype turned up a few times. This rearrangement joins TRBV28 to TRBJ2-7, with 8 bases identical to TRBD1. The junction had 11 bases not matched to a gene; V was cut back by 5 bases and J by 5 bases. CDR3 length: 15 residues. Germline lookup yields CDR1 MDHEN and CDR2 SYDVKM. The CDR3 spells CASSPPGDRGNEQYF. CDR3 nucleotides: TGTGCCAGCAGTCCCCCGGGTGACAGGGGTAACGAGCAGTACTTC.

This clonotype was detected a few times. V is TRBV2 and J is TRBJ2-1; 14 bases match TRBD2. V lost 5 bases and J lost 3; bases outside the gene matches: 6. The germline V gene has CDR1 SNHLY and CDR2 FYNNEI. This CDR3 has 17 residues. Written as DNA, the CDR3 is TGTGCCAGCAGTTGGACTAGCGGGGGGAATGACTACAATGAGCAGTTCTTC. It codes for CASSWTSGGNDYNEQFF.

This clonotype was counted ten times or more. V gene TRBV29-1 combines with J gene TRBJ2-7; D is unclear. The V and J ends lost 4 bases and 4 bases respectively, with 17 bases between them. Germline lookup yields CDR1 SQVTM and CDR2 ANQGSEA. The CDR3 is made up of 14 amino acids. The CDR3 reads CSVVLTLRGYEQYF. The CDR3 DNA reads TGCAGCGTTGTGCTTACATTACGTGGTTACGAGCAGTACTTC.

In its sample, this clonotype was seen a few times. The rearrangement uses TRBV20-1 and TRBJ1-2, with 8 bases identical to TRBD1. The V gene's germline CDR1 is DFQATT and CDR2 SNEGSKA (reference sequence). The CDR3 is 14 amino acids. The J segment lost 3 bases and the V segment lost 3 bases, leaving 6 bases of the junction unmatched. This CDR3 reads CSASQTGEYYGYTF. CDR3 in DNA: TGCAGTGCTAGCCAGACAGGGGAATACTATGGCTACACCTTC.

The chain links TRBV5-6 to TRBJ1-2; D unresolved. The CDR3 totals 18 residues. Germline values: CDR1 SGHDT, CDR2 YYEEEE. Trimming stripped 1 base from V and 6 bases from J, with 25 bases between. CDR3 in DNA: TGTGCCAGCAGCTTGCTTTCTAGTCACCAGCCGACGAGACATGGCTACACCTTC. This sequence encodes CASSLLSSHQPTRHGYTF.

This clonotype was recorded a few times. The chain has TRBV24-1 and TRBJ2-3, with D uncertain. The CDR3 spans 15 residues. Deletions cut 1 base from V and 1 base from J, with 8 bases between. Germline V gives CDR1 KGHDR, CDR2 SFDVKD. This CDR3 reads CATSDFKAGTDTQYF. The CDR3 DNA follows: TGTGCCACCAGTGATTTCAAGGCGGGCACAGATACGCAGTATTTT.

V usage is TRBV15 and J usage is TRBJ2-6, with 9 bases identical to TRBD1. The CDR3 totals 16 residues. Trimming removed 5 bases from V and 1 base from J; junction bases left unmatched: 3. Germline loops: CDR1 LNHNV, CDR2 YYDKDF (reference sequence). CDR3 in amino acids: CATSADRGSGANVLTF. In DNA, the CDR3 is TGTGCCACCAGCGCGGACAGGGGTTCTGGGGCCAACGTCCTGACTTTC.

In its sample, this clonotype was seen a few times. The V and J genes are TRBV2 and TRBJ2-7; 9 bases are a match to TRBD1. CDR3 length: 16 residues. V shed 8 bases and J 7 bases; nucleotides not matched to a gene: 18. Germline V gene lookup returns CDR1 SNHLY and CDR2 FYNNEI. DNA of the CDR3: TGTGCCAGCGGAATCGAGGGGACAGGGTCGGGTTGGGAGCAGTACTTC. The encoded protein is CASGIEGTGSGWEQYF.

The table lists this clonotype with a few counts. The rearrangement uses TRBV7-6 and TRBJ2-5, with unresolved D. The length of the CDR3 is 18 residues. CDR1 SGHVS and CDR2 FNYEAQ come from the germline V gene. V was trimmed by 5 bases and J by 0 bases, leaving 22 bases between them. The CDR3 sequence is CASSRKFPEIGYQETQYF. CDR3 DNA: TGTGCCAGCAGCAGAAAATTTCCGGAGATAGGGTACCAAGAGACCCAGTACTTC.

V and J are TRBV28 and TRBJ2-1; 9 positions agree with TRBD2. The CDR3 is 14 amino acids. CDR1 and CDR2 from the germline V gene are MDHEN and SYDVKM. With V trimmed by 4 bases and J by 9 bases, 7 bases remained unmatched. The CDR3 loop is CASSYSGSRAEQFF. The CDR3 bases are TGTGCCAGCAGTTATAGCGGGAGTCGCGCTGAGCAGTTCTTC.

This clonotype was seen a few times. The J gene is TRBJ2-5, the V gene TRBV4-2; D call uncertain. The germline V gene has CDR1 LGHNA and CDR2 YNFKEQ. The CDR3 extends over 17 amino acids. Trimming left V 4 bases short and J 0 bases short, with 18 bases between. The CDR3, as DNA: TGTGCCAGCAGCCTTAAGGACGAATTCAGGTACCAAGAGACCCAGTACTTC. Translation: CASSLKDEFRYQETQYF.